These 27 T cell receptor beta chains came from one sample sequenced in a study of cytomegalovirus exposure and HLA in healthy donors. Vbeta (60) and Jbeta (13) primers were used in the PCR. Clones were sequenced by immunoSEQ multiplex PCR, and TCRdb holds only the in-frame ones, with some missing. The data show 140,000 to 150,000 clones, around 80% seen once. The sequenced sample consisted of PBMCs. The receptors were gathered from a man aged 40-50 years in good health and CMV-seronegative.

In nucleotides, the CDR3 is TGTGCCAGCAGTGCAAGGCAGGGGCTATCACCCCTCCACTTT. It yields the protein CASSARQGLSPLHF. The chain has TRBV2 and TRBJ1-6; a possible D gene is TRBD1 (6 bases). Trimming pared 4 bases from V and 10 bases from J, leaving 14 bases between. CDR1 SNHLY and CDR2 FYNNEI come from the germline V gene. CDR3 length: 14 amino acids.

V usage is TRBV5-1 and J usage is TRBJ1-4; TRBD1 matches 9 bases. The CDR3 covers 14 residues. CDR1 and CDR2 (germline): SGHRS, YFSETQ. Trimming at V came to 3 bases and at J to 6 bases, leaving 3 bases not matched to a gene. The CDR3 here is CASSWGQGDEKLFF. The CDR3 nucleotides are TGCGCCAGCAGCTGGGGACAGGGTGATGAAAAACTGTTTTTT.

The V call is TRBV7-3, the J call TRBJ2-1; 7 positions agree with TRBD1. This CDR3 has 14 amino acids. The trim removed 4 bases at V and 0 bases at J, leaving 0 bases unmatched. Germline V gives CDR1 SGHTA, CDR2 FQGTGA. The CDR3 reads CASSSGGSYNEQFF. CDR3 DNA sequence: TGTGCCAGCAGCTCAGGGGGCTCCTACAATGAGCAGTTCTTC.

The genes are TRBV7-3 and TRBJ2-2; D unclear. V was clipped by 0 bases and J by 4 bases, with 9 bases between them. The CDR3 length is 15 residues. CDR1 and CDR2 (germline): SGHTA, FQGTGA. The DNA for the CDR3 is TGTGCCAGCAGCTTAACAGTCTTGGCCACCGGGGAGCTGTTTTTT. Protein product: CASSLTVLATGELFF. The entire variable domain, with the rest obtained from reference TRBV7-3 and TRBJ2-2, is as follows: GAGVSQTPSNKVTEKGKYVELRCDPISGHTALYWYRQSLGQGPEFLIYFQGTGAADDSGLPNDRFFAVRPEGSVSTLKIQRTERGDSAVYLCASSLTVLATGELFFGEGSRLTVL.

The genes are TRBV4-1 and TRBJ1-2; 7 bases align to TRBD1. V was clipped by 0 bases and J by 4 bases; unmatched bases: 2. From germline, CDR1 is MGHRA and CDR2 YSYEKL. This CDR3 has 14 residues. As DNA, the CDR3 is TGCGCCAGCAGCCAAGATTCAGGGGGCTATGGCTACACCTTC. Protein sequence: CASSQDSGGYGYTF.

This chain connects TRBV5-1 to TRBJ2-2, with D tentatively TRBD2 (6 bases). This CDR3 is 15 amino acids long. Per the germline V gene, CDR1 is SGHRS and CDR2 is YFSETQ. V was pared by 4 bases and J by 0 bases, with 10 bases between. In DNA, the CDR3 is TGCGCCAGCAGCCCCGGGGGTACGAACACCGGGGAGCTGTTTTTT. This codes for CASSPGGTNTGELFF.

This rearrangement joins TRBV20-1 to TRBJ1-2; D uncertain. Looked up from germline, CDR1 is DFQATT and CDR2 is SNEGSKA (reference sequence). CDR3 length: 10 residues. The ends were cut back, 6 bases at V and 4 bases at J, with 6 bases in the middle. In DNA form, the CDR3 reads TGCAGTGCCTCCCCCTATGGCTACACCTTC. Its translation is CSASPYGYTF.

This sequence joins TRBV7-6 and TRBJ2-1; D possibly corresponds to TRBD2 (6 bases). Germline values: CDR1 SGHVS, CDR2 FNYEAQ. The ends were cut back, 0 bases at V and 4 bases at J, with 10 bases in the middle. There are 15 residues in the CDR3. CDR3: CASSLAGGDYNEQFF. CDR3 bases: TGTGCCAGCAGCTTAGCGGGGGGAGATTACAATGAGCAGTTCTTC.

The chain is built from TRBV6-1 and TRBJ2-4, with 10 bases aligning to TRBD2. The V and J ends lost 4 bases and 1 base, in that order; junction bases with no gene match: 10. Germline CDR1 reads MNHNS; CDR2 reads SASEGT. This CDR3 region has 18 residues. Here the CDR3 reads CASSVRLAGAGAKNIQYF. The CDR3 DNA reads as TGTGCCAGCAGTGTTCGGCTAGCGGGGGCAGGGGCCAAAAACATTCAGTACTTC.

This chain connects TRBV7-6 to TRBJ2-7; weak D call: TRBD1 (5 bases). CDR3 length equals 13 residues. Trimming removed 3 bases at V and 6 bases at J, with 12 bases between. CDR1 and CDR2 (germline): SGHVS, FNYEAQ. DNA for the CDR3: TGTGCCAGCAGCTTCAGCAGGGAAGCCGAGCAGTACTTC. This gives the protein CASSFSREAEQYF.

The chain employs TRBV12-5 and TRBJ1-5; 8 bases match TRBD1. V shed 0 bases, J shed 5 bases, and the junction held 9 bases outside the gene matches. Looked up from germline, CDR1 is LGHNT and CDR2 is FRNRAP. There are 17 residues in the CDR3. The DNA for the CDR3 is TGTGCTAGTGGTTTGGTAATTGCGCGACAGGGGCATCAGCCCCAGCATTTT. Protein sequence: CASGLVIARQGHQPQHF.

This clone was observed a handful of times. The CDR3, as DNA: TGTGCCAGCAGTTTAGGGCTGCCTTATGGCGAGCAGTACTTC. As protein: CASSLGLPYGEQYF. The chain employs TRBV27 and TRBJ2-7; D unclear. Germline loops: CDR1 MNHEY, CDR2 SMNVEV (reference sequence). This CDR3 spans 14 amino acids. Trimming stripped 2 bases from V and 6 bases from J, with 14 bases between.

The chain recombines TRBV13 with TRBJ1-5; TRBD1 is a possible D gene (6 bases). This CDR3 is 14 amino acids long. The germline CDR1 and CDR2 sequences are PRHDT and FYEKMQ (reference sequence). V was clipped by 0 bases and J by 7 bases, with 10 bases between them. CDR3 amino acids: CASSLGAGVQPQHF. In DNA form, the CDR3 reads TGTGCCAGCAGCTTAGGGGCAGGGGTACAGCCCCAGCATTTT.

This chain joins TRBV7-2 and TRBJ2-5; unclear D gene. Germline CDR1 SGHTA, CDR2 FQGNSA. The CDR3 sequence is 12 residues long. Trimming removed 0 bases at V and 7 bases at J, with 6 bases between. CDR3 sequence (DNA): TGTGCCAGCAGCTTAGCGGGCAGGACCCAGTACTTC. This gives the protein CASSLAGRTQYF.

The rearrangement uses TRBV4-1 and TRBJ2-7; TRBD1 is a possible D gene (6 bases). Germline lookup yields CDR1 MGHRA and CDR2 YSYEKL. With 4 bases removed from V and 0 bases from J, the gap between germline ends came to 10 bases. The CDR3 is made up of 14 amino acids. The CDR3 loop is CASSPSTGSYEQYF. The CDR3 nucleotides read TGCGCCAGCAGCCCGTCGACAGGCTCCTACGAGCAGTACTTC.

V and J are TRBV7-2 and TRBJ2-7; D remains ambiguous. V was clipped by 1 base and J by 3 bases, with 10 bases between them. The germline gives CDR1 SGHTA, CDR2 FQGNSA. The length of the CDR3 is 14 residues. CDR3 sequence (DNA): TGTGCCAGCAGCTTAGGGCCGAAAGTCTACGAGCAGTACTTC. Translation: CASSLGPKVYEQYF.

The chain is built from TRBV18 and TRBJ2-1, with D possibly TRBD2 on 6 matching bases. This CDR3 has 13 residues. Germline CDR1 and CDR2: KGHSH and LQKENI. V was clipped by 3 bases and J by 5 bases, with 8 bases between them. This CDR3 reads CASSPGGNNEQFF. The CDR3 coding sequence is TGTGCCAGCTCACCGGGGGGTAACAATGAGCAGTTCTTC.

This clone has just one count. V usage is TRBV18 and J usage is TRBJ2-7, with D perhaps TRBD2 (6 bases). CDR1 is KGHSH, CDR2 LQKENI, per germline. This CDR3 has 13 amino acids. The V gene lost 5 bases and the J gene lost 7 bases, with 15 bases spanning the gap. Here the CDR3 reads CASSSSGDREQYF. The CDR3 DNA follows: TGTGCCAGCTCATCTTCGGGAGATAGGGAGCAGTACTTC.

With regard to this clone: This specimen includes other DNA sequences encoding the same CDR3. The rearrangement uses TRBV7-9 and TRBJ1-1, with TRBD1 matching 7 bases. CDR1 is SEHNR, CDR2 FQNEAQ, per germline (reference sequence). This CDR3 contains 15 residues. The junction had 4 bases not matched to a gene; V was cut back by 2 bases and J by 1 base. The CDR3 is CASSLTGASNTEAFF. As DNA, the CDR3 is TGTGCCAGCAGCTTAACAGGGGCTTCGAACACTGAAGCTTTCTTT.

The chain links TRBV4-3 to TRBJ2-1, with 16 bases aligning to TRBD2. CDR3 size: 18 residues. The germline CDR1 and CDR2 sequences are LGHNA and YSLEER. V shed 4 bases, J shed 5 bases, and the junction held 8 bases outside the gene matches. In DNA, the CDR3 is TGCGCCAGCAGCCTCGGGACTAGCGGGGGGGCTCTCAACAATGAGCAGTTCTTC. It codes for CASSLGTSGGALNNEQFF.

Written as DNA, the CDR3 is TGTGCCAGCAGCGGAGGACAGGGGGGGAGGAACATTCAGTACTTC. Its protein product is CASSGGQGGRNIQYF. V and J are TRBV9 and TRBJ2-4, with 10 bases identical to TRBD1. The germline gives CDR1 SGDLS, CDR2 YYNGEE. The V and J ends lost 3 bases and 7 bases, in that order; junction bases with no gene match: 7. The length of the CDR3 is 15 residues. The full variable domain, rest sourced from reference TRBV9 and TRBJ2-4, is DSGVTQTPKHLITATGQRVTLRCSPRSGDLSVYWYQQSLDQGLQFLIQYYNGEERAKGNILERFSAQQFPDLHSELNLSSLELGDSALYFCASSGGQGGRNIQYFGAGTRLSVL.

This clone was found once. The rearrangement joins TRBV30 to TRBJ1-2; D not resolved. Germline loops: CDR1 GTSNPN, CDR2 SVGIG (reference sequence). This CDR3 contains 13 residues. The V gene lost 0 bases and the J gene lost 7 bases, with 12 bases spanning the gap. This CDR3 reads CAWSVLGQFGYTF. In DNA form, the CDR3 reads TGTGCCTGGAGTGTACTAGGGCAGTTTGGCTACACCTTC.

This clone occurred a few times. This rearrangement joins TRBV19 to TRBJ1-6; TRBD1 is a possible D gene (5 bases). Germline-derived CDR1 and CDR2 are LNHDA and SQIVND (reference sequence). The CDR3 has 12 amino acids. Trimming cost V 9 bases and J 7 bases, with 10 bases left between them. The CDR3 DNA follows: TGTGCCAGCGGCTCAGGGAATTCACCCCTCCACTTT. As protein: CASGSGNSPLHF.

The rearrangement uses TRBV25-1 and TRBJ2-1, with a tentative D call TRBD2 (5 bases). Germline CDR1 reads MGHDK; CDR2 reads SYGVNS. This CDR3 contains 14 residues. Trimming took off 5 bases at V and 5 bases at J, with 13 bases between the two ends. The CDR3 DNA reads TGTGCCAGCAGTACAAGGCGGGCTAACAATGAGCAGTTCTTC. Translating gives CASSTRRANNEQFF.

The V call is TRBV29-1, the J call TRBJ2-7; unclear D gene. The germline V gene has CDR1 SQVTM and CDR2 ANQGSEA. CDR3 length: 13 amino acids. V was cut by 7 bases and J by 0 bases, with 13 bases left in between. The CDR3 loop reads CSARLPSSYEQYF. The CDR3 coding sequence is TGCAGCGCACGACTCCCTAGCTCCTACGAGCAGTACTTC.

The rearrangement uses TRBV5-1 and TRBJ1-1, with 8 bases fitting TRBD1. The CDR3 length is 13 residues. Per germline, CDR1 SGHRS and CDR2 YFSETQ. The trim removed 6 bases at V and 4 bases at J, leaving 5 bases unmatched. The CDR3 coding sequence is TGCGCCAGCACCAGACAGGGGACCACTGAAGCTTTCTTT. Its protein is CASTRQGTTEAFF.

Written as DNA, the CDR3 is TGTGCCAGCAGTCCCCGGGGGGGCACAGATACGCAGTATTTT. It codes for CASSPRGGTDTQYF. The gene calls are TRBV7-7 and TRBJ2-3; 7 positions agree with TRBD2. Losses at the gene ends were 6 bases for V and 1 base for J; bases not matched to a gene: 4. Germline-derived CDR1 and CDR2 are SSHAT and FNYEAQ (reference sequence). This CDR3 is built from 14 residues.